This entry concerns a single TCR beta chain. The CDR3 spans 15 residues. The V and J ends lost 5 bases and 5 bases, in that order; junction bases with no gene match: 9. Looked up from germline, CDR1 is LNHDA and CDR2 is SQIVND (reference sequence). These data come from a study of blood T cell repertoires in COVID-19. Study details: Samples came from the United States, Italy and Spain, spanning acute and convalescent COVID-19. From T cells, B-cell-depleted T cells, or PBMCs came the material, which was cDNA or gDNA.

Per the authors' pipeline: Reference gene primer amplification yielded estimated nucleated cell counts. Assay: immunoSEQ multiplex PCR; the TCRdb copy retains only in-frame clones and omits some. V and J calls and clone size follow that table, whereas D and trimming were derived from the DNA. The sample comprises 130,000 to 150,000 clones, about 87% of which are singletons, and approximately 40% rests with the top ten. This TCR was sampled from a man between 50 and 59 years old who had recovered from COVID-19. The chain couples TRBV19 to TRBJ2-3; 8 bases are a match to TRBD1. Material for sequencing was peripheral blood. CDR3 sequence reads: CASSAGTGRIDTQYF. CDR3 nucleotide sequence: TGTGCCAGTAGTGCTGGGACAGGCAGGATAGATACGCAGTATTTT.